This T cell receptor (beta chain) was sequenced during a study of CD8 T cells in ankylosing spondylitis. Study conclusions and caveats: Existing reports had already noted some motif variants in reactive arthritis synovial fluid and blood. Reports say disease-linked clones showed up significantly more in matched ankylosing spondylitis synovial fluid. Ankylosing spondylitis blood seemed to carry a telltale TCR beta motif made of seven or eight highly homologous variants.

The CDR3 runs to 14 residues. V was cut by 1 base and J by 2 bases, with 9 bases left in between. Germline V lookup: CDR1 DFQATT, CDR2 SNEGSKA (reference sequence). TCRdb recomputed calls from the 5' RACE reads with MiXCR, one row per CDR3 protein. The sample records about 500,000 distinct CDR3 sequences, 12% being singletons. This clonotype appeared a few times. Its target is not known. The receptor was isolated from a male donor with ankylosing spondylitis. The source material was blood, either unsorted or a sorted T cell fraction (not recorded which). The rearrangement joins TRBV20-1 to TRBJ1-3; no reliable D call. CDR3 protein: CSARVGGPGNTIYF. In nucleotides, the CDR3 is TGCAGTGCTAGAGTGGGTGGGCCTGGAAACACCATATATTTT.